The present T cell receptor beta chain was sequenced within a study of T cells in women clearing cervical HPV infection. Study summary: No precancer developed; the control's incident HPV16 infection cleared within 12 months. Study results and limitations: Richness differences could reflect unmeasured T-cell content per sample.

Measured with immunoSEQ multiplex PCR; TCRdb has only the in-frame clones, and not every one. This repertoire includes 19,000 or so clones. V was pared by 7 bases and J by 5 bases, with 14 bases between. The CDR3 extends over 13 amino acids. Germline CDR1 and CDR2: SNHLY and FYNNEI. Concerning this clone: The antigen is not known. The read ends 3 residues shy of where the CDR3 ends; the end is completed using the germline J gene.

V gene TRBV2 combines with J gene TRBJ2-5; perhaps TRBD1 as D (5 bases). Sequencing was carried out using blood buffy coat. This clonotype originated in a woman aged 18 to 69 with a cervical HPV16 infection that either progressed to CIN3+ or cleared (not recorded which). The chain's CDR3 is CASKETVGETQYF. The CDR3 DNA, read in part, is TGTGCCAGCAAGGAGACAGTCGGGGAGACC. Full variable domain (remainder filled in from reference TRBV2 and TRBJ2-5): EPEVTQTPSHQVTQMGQEVILRCVPISNHLYFYWYRQILGQKVEFLVSFYNNEISEKSEIFDDQFSVERPDGSNFTLKIRSTKLEDSAMYFCASKETVGETQYFGPGTRLLVL.